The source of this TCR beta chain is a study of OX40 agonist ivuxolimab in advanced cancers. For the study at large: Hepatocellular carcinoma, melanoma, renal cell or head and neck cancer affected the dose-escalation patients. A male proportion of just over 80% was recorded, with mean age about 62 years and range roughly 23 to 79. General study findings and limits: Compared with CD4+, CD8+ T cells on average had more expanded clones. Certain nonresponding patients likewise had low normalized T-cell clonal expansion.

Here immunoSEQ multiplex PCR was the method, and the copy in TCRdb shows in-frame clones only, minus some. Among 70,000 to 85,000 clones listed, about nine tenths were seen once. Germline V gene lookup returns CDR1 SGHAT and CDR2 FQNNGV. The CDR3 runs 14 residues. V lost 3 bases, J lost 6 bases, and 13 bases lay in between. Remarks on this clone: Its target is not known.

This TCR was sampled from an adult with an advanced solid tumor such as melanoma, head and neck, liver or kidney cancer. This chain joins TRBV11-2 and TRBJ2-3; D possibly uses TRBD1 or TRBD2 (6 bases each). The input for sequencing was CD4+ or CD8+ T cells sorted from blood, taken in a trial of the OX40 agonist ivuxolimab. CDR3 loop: CASSFTGAKDTQYF. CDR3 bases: TGTGCCAGCAGCTTCACGGGGGCGAAGGATACGCAGTATTTT.